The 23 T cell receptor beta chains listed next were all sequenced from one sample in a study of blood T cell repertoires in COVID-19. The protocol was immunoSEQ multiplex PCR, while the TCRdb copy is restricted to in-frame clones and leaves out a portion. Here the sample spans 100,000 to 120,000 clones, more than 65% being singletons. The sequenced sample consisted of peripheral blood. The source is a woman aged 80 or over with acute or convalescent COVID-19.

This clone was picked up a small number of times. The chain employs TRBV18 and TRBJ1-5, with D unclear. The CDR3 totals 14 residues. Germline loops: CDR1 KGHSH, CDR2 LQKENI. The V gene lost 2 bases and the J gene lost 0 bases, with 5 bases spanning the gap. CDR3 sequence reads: CASSPSSSNQPQHF. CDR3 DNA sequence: TGTGCCAGCTCACCATCGAGTAGCAATCAGCCCCAGCATTTT.

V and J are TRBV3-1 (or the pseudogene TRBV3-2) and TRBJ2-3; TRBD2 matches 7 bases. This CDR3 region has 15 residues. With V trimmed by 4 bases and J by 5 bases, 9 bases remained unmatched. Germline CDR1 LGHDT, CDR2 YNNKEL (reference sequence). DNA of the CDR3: TGTGCCAGCAGCCTTGGACTAGAAGGGGTAGATACGCAGTATTTT. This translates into CASSLGLEGVDTQYF.

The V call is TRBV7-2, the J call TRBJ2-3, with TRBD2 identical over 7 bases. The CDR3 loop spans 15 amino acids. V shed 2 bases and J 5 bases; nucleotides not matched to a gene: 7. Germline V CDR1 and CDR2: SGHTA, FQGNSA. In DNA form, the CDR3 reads TGTGCCAGCAGCTTACAGCGGGACCTGGGAGATACGCAGTATTTT. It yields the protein CASSLQRDLGDTQYF.

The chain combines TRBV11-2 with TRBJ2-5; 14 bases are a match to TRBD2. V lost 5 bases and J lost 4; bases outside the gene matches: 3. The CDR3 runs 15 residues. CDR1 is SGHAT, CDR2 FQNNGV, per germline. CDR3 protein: CASSLGLAGGETQYF. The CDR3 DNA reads TGTGCCAGCAGCCTAGGACTAGCGGGAGGAGAGACCCAGTACTTC.

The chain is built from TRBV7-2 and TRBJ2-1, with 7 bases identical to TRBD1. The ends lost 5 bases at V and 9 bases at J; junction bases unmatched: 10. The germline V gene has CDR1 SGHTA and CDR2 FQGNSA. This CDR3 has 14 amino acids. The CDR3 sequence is CASSLDRALGEQFF. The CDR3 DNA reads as TGTGCCAGCAGCCTAGACAGGGCGTTGGGTGAGCAGTTCTTC.

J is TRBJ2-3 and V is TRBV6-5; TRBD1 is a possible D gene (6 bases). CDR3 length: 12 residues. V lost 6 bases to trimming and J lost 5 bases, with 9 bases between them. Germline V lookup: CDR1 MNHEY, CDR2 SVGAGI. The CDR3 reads CASRGAGDTQYF. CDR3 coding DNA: TGTGCCAGCAGGGGGGCGGGAGATACGCAGTATTTT.

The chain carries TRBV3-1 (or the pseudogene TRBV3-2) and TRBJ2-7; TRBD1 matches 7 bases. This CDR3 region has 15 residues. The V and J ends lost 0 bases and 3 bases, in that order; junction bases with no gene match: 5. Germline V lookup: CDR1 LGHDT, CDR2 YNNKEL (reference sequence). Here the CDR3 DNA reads TGTGCCAGCAGCCAAGAAGAGACAGGGATCTACGAGCAGTACTTC. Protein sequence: CASSQEETGIYEQYF.

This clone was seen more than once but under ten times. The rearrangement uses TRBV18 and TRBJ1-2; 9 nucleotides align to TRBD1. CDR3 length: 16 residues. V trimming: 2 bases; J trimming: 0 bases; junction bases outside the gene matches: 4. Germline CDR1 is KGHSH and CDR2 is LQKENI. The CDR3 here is CASSPGTGNSNYGYTF. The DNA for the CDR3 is TGTGCCAGCTCACCAGGGACAGGGAATTCTAACTATGGCTACACCTTC.

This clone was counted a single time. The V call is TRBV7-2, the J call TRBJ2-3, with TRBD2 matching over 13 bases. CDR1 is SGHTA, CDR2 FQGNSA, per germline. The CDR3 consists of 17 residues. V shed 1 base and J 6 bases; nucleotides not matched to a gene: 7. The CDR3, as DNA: TGTGCCAGCAGCTTAGTGCTACTAGCGGGAGGGCGGGATACGCAGTATTTT. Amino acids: CASSLVLLAGGRDTQYF. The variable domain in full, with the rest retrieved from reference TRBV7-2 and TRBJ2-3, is GAGVSQSPSNKVTEKGKDVELRCDPISGHTALYWYRQSLGQGLEFLIYFQGNSAPDKSGLPSDRFSAERTGGSVSTLTIQRTQQEDSAVYLCASSLVLLAGGRDTQYFGPGTRLTVL.

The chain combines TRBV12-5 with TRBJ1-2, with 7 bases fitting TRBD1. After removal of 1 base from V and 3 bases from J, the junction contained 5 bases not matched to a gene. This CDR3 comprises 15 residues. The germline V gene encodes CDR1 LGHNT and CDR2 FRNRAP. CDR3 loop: CASGLGQGRYYGYTF. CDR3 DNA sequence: TGTGCTAGTGGTTTGGGACAGGGTAGATACTATGGCTACACCTTC.

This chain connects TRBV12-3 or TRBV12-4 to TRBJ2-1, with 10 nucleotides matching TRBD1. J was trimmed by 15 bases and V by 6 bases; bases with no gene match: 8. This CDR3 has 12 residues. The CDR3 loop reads CASSHDRGRLFF. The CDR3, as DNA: TGTGCCAGCAGCCACGACAGGGGGCGGCTGTTCTTC.

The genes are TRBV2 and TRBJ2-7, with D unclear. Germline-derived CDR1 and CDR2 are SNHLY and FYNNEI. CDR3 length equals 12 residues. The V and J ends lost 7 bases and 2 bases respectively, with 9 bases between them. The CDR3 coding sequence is TGTGCCAGCAATATGACACCCTACGAGCAGTACTTC. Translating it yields CASNMTPYEQYF.

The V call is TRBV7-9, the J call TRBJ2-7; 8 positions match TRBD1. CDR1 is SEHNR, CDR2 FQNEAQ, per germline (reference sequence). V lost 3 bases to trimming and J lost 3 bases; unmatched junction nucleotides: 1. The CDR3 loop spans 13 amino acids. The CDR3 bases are TGTGCCAGCAGCTTTGGACAGGGCTACGAGCAGTACTTC. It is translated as CASSFGQGYEQYF.

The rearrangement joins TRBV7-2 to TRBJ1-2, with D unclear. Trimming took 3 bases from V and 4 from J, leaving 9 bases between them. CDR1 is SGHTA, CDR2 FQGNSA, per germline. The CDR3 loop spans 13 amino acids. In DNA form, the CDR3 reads TGTGCCAGCAGCTTGAGGAACTCCTATGGCTACACCTTC. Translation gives CASSLRNSYGYTF.

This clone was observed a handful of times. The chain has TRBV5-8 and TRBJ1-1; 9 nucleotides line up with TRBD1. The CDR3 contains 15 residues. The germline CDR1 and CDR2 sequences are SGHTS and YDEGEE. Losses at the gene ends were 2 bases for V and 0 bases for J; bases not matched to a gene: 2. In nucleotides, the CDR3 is TGTGCCAGCAGCTTAACAGGGGGCTTGAACACTGAAGCTTTCTTT. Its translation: CASSLTGGLNTEAFF.

Written as DNA, the CDR3 is TGTGCCAGCTCACCGAGGGTGGACACTGAAGCTTTCTTT. Its protein is CASSPRVDTEAFF. The V and J genes are TRBV18 and TRBJ1-1; unclear D gene. CDR1 KGHSH and CDR2 LQKENI come from the germline V gene. The V and J ends lost 3 bases and 3 bases respectively, with 8 bases between them. The CDR3 sequence is 13 residues long. Complete variable domain (other parts from reference TRBV18 and TRBJ1-1): NAGVMQNPRHLVRRRGQEARLRCSPMKGHSHVYWYRQLPEEGLKFMVYLQKENIIDESGMPKERFSAEFPKEGPSILRIQQVVRGDSAAYFCASSPRVDTEAFFGQGTRLTVV.

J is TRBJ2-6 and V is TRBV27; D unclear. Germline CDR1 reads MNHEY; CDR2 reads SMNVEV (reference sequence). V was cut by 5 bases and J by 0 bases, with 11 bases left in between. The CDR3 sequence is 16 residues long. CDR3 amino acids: CASSILGFSGANVLTF. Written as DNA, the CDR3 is TGTGCCAGCAGTATCCTTGGCTTCTCTGGGGCCAACGTCCTGACTTTC. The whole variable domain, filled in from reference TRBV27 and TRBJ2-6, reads EAQVTQNPRYLITVTGKKLTVTCSQNMNHEYMSWYRQDPGLGLRQIYYSMNVEVTDKGDVPEGYKVSRKEKRNFPLILESPSPNQTSLYFCASSILGFSGANVLTFGAGSRLTVL.

For the CDR3, the DNA is TGTGCCAGCAGTTCGGCCGGCGGGACCCAGTACTTC. It specifies CASSSAGGTQYF. The chain employs TRBV2 and TRBJ2-5; D is unresolved. Trimming removed 5 bases from V and 7 bases from J, with 11 bases in between. Germline assignment: CDR1 SNHLY and CDR2 FYNNEI. The CDR3 contains 12 residues.

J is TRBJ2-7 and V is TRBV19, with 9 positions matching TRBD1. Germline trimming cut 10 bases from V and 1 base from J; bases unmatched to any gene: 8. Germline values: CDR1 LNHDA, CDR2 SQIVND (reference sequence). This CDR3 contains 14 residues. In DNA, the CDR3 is TGTGCCACCCATAAGGGACAGGGATCCTACGAGCAGTACTTC. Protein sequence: CATHKGQGSYEQYF.

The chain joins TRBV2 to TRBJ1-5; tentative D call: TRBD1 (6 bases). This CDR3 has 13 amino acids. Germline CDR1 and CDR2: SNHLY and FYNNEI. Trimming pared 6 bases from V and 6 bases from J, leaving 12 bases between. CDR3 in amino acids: CASSGTGTQPQHF. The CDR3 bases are TGTGCCAGCAGCGGAACAGGGACTCAGCCCCAGCATTTT.

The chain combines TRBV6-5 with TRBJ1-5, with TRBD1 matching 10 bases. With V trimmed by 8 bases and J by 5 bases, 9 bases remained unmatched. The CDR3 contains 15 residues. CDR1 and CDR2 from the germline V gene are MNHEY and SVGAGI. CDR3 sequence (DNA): TGTGCCAGCGGGACCGGGACAGGGGTCCATCAGCCCCAGCATTTT. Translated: CASGTGTGVHQPQHF.

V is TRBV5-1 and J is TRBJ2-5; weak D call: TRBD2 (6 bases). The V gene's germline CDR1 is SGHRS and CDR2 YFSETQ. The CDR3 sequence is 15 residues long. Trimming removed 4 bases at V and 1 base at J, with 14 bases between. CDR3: CASSQALGGQETQYF. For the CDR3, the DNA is TGCGCCAGCAGCCAAGCCTTGGGGGGCCAAGAGACCCAGTACTTC. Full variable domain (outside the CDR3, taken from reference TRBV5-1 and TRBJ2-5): KAGVTQTPRYLIKTRGQQVTLSCSPISGHRSVSWYQQTPGQGLQFLFEYFSETQRNKGNFPGRFSGRQFSNSRSEMNVSTLELGDSALYLCASSQALGGQETQYFGPGTRLLVL.

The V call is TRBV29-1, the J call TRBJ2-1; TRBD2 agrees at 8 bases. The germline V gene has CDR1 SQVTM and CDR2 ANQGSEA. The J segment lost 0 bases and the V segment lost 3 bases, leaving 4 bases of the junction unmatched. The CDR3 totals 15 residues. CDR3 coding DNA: TGCAGCGTTGACGGGCTAGCGGGCTCCTACAATGAGCAGTTCTTC. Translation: CSVDGLAGSYNEQFF.